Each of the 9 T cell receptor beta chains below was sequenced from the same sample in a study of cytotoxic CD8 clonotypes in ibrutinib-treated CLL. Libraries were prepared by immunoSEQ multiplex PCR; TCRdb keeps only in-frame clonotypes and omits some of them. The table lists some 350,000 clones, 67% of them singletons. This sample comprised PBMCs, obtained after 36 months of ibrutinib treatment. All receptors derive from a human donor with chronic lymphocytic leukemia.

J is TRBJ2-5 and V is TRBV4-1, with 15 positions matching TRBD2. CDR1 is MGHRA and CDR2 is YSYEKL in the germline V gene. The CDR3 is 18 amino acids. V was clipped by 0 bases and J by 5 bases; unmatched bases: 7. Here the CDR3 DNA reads TGCGCCAGCAGCCAAGATCGGGGGACTAGCGGGAGGTGGGAGACCCAGTACTTC. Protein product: CASSQDRGTSGRWETQYF.

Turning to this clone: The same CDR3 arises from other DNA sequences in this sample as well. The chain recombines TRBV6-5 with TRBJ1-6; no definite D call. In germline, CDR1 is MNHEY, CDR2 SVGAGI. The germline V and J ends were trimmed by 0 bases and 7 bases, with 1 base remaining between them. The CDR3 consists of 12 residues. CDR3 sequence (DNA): TGTGCCAGCAGTTACTCAAATTCACCCCTCCACTTT. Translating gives CASSYSNSPLHF.

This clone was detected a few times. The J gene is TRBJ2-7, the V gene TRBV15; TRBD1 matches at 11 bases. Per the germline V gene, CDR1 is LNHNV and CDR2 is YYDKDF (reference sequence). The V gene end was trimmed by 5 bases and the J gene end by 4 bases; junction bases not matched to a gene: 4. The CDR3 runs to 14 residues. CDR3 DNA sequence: TGTGCCACCAGCGAAGGACAGGGGGCATACGAGCAGTACTTC. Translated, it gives CATSEGQGAYEQYF.

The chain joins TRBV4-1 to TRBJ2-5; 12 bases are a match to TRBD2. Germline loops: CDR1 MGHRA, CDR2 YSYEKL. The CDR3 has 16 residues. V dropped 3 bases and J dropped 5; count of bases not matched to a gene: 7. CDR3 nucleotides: TGCGCCAGCAGCCACTCAAGACTAGCGGGGGTTGAGACCCAGTACTTC. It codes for CASSHSRLAGVETQYF.

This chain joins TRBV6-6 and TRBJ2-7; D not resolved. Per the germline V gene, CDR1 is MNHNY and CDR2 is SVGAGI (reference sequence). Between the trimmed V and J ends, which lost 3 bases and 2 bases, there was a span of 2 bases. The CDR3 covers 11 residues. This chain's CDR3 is CASSYAYEQYF. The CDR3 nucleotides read TGTGCCAGCAGTTATGCCTACGAGCAGTACTTC.

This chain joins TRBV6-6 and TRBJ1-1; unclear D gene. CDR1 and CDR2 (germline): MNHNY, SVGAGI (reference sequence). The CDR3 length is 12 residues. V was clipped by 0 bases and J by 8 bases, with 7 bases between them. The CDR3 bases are TGTGCCAGCAGTTACTCGTTCCGGGAAGCTTTCTTT. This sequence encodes CASSYSFREAFF.

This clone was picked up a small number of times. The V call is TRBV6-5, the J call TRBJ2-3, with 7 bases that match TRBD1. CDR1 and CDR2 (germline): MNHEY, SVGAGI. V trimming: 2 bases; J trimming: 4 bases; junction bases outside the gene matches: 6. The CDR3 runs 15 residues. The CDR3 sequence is CASSYETGYPDTQYF. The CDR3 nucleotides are TGTGCCAGCAGTTACGAGACAGGGTATCCAGATACGCAGTATTTT.

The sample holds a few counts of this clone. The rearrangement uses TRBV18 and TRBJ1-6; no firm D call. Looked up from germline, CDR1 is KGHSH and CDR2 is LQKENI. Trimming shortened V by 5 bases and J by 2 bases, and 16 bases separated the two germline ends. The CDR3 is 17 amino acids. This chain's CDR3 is CASSGLKSTPYNSPLHF. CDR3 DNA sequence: TGTGCCAGCTCAGGATTAAAATCTACTCCCTATAATTCACCCCTCCACTTT. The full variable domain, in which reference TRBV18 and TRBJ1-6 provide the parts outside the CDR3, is NAGVMQNPRHLVRRRGQEARLRCSPMKGHSHVYWYRQLPEEGLKFMVYLQKENIIDESGMPKERFSAEFPKEGPSILRIQQVVRGDSAAYFCASSGLKSTPYNSPLHFGNGTRLTVT.

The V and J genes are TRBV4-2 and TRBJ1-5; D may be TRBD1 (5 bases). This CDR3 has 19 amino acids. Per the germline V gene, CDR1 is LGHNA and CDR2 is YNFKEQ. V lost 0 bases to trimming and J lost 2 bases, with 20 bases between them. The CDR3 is CASSQETITGGMGNQPQHF. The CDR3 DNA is TGTGCCAGCAGCCAAGAGACAATTACGGGGGGGATGGGCAATCAGCCCCAGCATTTT.